The TCR beta chain under discussion was sequenced for a study of beta chain features in type 1 diabetes. A word on this clone: Its matching antigen is unknown.

The CDR3 length is 13 residues. Per germline, CDR1 SGHRS and CDR2 YFSETQ. V dropped 3 bases and J dropped 10; count of bases not matched to a gene: 6. TCRB transcripts that were expressed got sequenced, as all of the isolated RNA had been reverse transcribed. TCRdb keeps only in-frame clones here, not all; method: immunoSEQ multiplex PCR. The sample consists of approximately 400,000 clones, about 14% of them appearing once. The collection from each donor was one heparinised blood draw averaging about 110 mL. Via CD45RO/CCR7/CD25/CD127/CD95/CD27, cells of the CD4+ naive, central memory, regulatory and stem cell-like memory subsets were sorted. Study-level results: A pattern of fewer insertions and more deletions at VDJ junctions was seen in type 1 diabetes patients.

The sequencing input was naive CD4+ T cells from blood. V and J are TRBV5-1 and TRBJ2-7, with TRBD2 matching 11 bases. The TCR sequence derives from a woman under 30 in good health. CDR3 sequence (DNA): TGCGCCAGCAGCTCGGGACTAGCGGACCCACAGTACTTC. Protein product: CASSSGLADPQYF.